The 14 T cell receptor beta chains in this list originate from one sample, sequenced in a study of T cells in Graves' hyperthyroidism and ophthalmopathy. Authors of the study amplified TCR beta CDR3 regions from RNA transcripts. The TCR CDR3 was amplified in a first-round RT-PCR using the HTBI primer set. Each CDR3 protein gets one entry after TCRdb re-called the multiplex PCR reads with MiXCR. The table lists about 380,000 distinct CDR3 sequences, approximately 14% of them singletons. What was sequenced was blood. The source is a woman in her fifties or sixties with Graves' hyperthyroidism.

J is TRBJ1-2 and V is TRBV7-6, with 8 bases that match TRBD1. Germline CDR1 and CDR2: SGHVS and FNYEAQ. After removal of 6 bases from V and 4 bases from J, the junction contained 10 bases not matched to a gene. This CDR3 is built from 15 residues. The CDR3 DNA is TGTGCCAGCAGTTCCGGGACAGGAGGGGTCTATGGCTACACCTTC. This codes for CASSSGTGGVYGYTF.

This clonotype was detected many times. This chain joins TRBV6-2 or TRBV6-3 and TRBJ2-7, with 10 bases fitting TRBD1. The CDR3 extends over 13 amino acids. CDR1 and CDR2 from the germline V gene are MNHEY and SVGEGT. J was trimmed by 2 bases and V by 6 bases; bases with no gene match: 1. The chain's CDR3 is CASRGTGAYEQYF. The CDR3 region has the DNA TGTGCCAGCAGGGGGACAGGGGCCTACGAGCAGTACTTC.

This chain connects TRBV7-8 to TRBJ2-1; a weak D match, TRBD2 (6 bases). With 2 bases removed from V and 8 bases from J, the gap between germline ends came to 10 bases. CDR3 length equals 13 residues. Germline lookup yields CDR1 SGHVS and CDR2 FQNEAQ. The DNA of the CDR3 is TGTGCCAGCAGCTTAAGACTAGGAGATGAGCAGTTCTTC. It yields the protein CASSLRLGDEQFF.

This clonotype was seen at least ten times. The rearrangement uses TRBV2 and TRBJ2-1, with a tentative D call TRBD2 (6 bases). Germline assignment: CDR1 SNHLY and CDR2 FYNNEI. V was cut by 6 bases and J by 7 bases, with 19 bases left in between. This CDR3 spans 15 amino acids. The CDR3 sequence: CASSPRGVGSNEQFF. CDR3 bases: TGTGCCAGCAGCCCGCGCGGGGTGGGTTCGAATGAGCAGTTCTTC.

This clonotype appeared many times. The CDR3 loop reads CASSKTENTEAFF. As DNA, the CDR3 is TGTGCCAGCAGCAAGACGGAGAACACTGAAGCTTTCTTT. The chain employs TRBV2 and TRBJ1-1; D gene uncertain. V lost 6 bases and J 1 base, leaving 9 bases between the germline ends. Germline assignment: CDR1 SNHLY and CDR2 FYNNEI. The CDR3 runs 13 residues.

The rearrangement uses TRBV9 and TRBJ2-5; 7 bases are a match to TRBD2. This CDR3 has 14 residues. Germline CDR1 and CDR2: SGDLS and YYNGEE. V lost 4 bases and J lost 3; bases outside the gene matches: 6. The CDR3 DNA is TGTGCCAGCAGCCCCGGGGGGAGGGAAGAGACCCAGTACTTC. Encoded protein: CASSPGGREETQYF.

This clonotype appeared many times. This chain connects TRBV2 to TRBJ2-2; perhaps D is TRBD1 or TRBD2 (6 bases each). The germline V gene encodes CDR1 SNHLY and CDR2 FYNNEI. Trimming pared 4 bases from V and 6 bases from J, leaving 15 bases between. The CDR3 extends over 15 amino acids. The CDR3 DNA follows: TGTGCCAGCAGTGTTCGGGGGCCGACGGCCGGGGAGCTGTTTTTT. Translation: CASSVRGPTAGELFF.

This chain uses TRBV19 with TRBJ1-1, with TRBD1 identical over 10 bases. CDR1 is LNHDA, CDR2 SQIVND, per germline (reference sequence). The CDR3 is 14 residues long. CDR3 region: CAPGDRGRNTEAFF. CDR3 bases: TGTGCTCCGGGGGACAGGGGACGAAACACTGAAGCTTTCTTT.

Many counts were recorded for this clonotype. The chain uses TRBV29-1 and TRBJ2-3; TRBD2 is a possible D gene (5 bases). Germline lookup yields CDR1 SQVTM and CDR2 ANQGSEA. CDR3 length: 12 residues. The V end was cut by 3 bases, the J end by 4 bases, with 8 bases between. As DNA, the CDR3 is TGCAGCGTTGATCCCGGGGCAGATACGCAGTATTTT. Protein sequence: CSVDPGADTQYF.

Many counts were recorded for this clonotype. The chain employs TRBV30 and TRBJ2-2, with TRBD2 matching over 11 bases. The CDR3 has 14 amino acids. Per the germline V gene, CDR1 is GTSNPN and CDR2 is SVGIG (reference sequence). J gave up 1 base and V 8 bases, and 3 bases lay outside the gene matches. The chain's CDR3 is CARTSGRNTGELFF. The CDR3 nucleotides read TGTGCCAGAACTAGCGGGAGGAACACCGGGGAGCTGTTTTTT.

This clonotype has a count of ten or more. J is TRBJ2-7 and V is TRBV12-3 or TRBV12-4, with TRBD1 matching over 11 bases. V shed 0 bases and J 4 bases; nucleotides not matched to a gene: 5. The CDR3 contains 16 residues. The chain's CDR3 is CASSLAPGQGAYEQYF. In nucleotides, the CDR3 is TGTGCCAGCAGTTTAGCCCCCGGACAGGGGGCTTACGAGCAGTACTTC.

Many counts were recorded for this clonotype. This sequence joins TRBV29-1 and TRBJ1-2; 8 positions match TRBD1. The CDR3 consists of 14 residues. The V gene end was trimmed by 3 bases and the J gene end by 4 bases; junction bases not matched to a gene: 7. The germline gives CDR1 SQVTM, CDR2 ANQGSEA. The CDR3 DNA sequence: TGCAGCGTTGATGGACAGGGTTATATCTATGGCTACACCTTC. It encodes CSVDGQGYIYGYTF.

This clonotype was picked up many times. CDR3 DNA sequence: TGCGCCAGCAGCTGGACTAGGTGGTCCTACGAGCAGTACTTC. It translates to CASSWTRWSYEQYF. The chain uses TRBV5-1 and TRBJ2-7, with 7 bases that match TRBD2. The trim removed 3 bases at V and 1 base at J, leaving 4 bases unmatched. In germline, CDR1 is SGHRS, CDR2 YFSETQ. CDR3 length equals 14 residues. Supplemented by reference TRBV5-1 and TRBJ2-7, the full variable domain reads KAGVTQTPRYLIKTRGQQVTLSCSPISGHRSVSWYQQTPGQGLQFLFEYFSETQRNKGNFPGRFSGRQFSNSRSEMNVSTLELGDSALYLCASSWTRWSYEQYFGPGTRLTVT.

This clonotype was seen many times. For the CDR3, the DNA is TGTGCCAGCAGTGGGGGGGCGCTTGGAAACACCATATATTTT. It codes for CASSGGALGNTIYF. This rearrangement joins TRBV2 to TRBJ1-3, with a possible D match to TRBD1 (6 bases). V shed 4 bases and J shed 3 bases, with 10 bases lying between them. Germline CDR1 reads SNHLY; CDR2 reads FYNNEI. The CDR3 runs 14 residues.